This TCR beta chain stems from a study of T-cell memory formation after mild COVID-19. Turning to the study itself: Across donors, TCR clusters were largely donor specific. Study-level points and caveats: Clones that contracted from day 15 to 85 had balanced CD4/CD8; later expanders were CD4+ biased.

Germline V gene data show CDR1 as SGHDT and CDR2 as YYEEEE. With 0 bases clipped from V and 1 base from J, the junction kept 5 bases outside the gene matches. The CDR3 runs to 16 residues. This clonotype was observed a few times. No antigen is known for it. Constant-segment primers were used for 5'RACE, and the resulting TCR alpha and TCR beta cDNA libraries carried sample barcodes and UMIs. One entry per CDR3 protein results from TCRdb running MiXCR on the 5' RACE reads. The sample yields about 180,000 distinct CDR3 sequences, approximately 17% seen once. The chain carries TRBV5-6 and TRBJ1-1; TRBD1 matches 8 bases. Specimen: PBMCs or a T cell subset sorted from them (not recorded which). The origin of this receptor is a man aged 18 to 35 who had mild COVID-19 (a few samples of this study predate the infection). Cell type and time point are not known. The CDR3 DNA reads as TGTGCCAGCAGCTTGGCGGGCAGGGGGCAGAACACTGAAGCTTTCTTT. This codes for CASSLAGRGQNTEAFF.